These 23 T cell receptor beta chains originate from one sample sequenced in a study of blood T cell repertoires in COVID-19. Sequencing used immunoSEQ multiplex PCR; TCRdb keeps in-frame clones, though not all of them. The data show about 190,000 clones, with 85% to 90% seen just once and 0.85% to 0.95% held by the top ten. Sample: peripheral blood. All receptors come from a woman under 30 who had recovered from COVID-19.

The chain has TRBV7-2 and TRBJ1-2, with D uncertain. Germline lookup yields CDR1 SGHTA and CDR2 FQGNSA. V gave up 2 bases and J gave up 8 bases, with 6 bases separating them. The CDR3 length is 11 residues. The CDR3 is CASSLSRGYTF. The CDR3 DNA follows: TGTGCCAGCAGCTTATCTCGGGGCTACACCTTC.

V gene TRBV15 combines with J gene TRBJ1-1, with D uncertain. V lost 0 bases and J lost 6, with 11 bases in between. The CDR3 totals 14 residues. Germline CDR1 and CDR2: LNHNV and YYDKDF (reference sequence). This chain's CDR3 is CATSREIDTAEAFF. The CDR3 DNA is TGTGCCACCAGCAGAGAGATCGATACGGCTGAAGCTTTCTTT. Based on the CDR3 plus reference TRBV15 and TRBJ1-1, the full variable domain is DAMVIQNPRYQVTQFGKPVTLSCSQTLNHNVMYWYQQKSSQAPKLLFHYYDKDFNNEADTPDNFQSRRPNTSFCFLDIRSPGLGDTAMYLCATSREIDTAEAFFGQGTRLTVV.

This rearrangement joins TRBV4-3 to TRBJ2-3; 8 bases map to TRBD2. Trimming at V came to 0 bases and at J to 6 bases, leaving 8 bases not matched to a gene. The CDR3 length is 16 residues. Germline V gives CDR1 LGHNA, CDR2 YSLEER. CDR3 bases: TGCGCCAGCAGCCAAGATACAGCGGGGGCCAGCGATACGCAGTATTTT. Amino acid sequence: CASSQDTAGASDTQYF.

Comment on this clone: The same CDR3 arises from other DNA sequences in this sample as well. V usage is TRBV30 and J usage is TRBJ1-5, with 8 bases identical to TRBD1. Losses at the gene ends were 3 bases for V and 4 bases for J; bases not matched to a gene: 2. The CDR3 consists of 13 residues. Looked up from germline, CDR1 is GTSNPN and CDR2 is SVGIG (reference sequence). CDR3 amino acids: CAWSRDRNQPQHF. Written as DNA, the CDR3 is TGTGCCTGGAGCCGGGACAGGAATCAGCCCCAGCATTTT.

This clone was counted at least ten times. This sequence joins TRBV6-4 and TRBJ2-1, with a weak D call TRBD1 (6 bases). Trimming took 5 bases from V and 0 from J, leaving 14 bases between them. This CDR3 comprises 16 residues. From germline, CDR1 is MRHNA and CDR2 SNTAGT. CDR3 coding DNA: TGTGCCAGCAGTCCCCAGGACAGCCTCTCCTACAATGAGCAGTTCTTC. Encoded protein: CASSPQDSLSYNEQFF.

J is TRBJ1-4 and V is TRBV5-1; no clear D gene. The ends were cut back, 0 bases at V and 3 bases at J, with 9 bases in the middle. This CDR3 has 15 residues. CDR1 is SGHRS, CDR2 YFSETQ, per germline. The CDR3, as DNA: TGCGCCAGCAGCTTGGATTACCAGGCTAATGAAAAACTGTTTTTT. Translation: CASSLDYQANEKLFF.

In nucleotides, the CDR3 is TGTGCCAGCAGTTTAGGGCAGTATGTCCCCCAGCATTTT. Translation gives CASSLGQYVPQHF. The chain carries TRBV12-3 or TRBV12-4 and TRBJ1-5; D is ambiguous. V lost 1 base, J lost 10 bases, and 11 bases lay in between. The CDR3 is 13 residues long.

V usage is TRBV6-6 and J usage is TRBJ1-3; no clear D. The germline gives CDR1 MNHNY, CDR2 SVGAGI (reference sequence). Trimming cost V 2 bases and J 7 bases, with 18 bases left between them. This CDR3 contains 16 residues. CDR3 nucleotides: TGTGCCAGCAGTTACGGAGGGTCGACGGGTTGGAACACCATATATTTT. Translating it yields CASSYGGSTGWNTIYF.

The gene calls are TRBV9 and TRBJ1-2, with D perhaps matching TRBD1 (6 bases). V lost 0 bases and J 4 bases, leaving 13 bases between the germline ends. The CDR3 has 15 amino acids. CDR1 and CDR2 from the germline V gene are SGDLS and YYNGEE. The CDR3 loop is CASSVADGGFYGYTF. CDR3 bases: TGTGCCAGCAGCGTAGCTGATGGGGGCTTCTATGGCTACACCTTC.

The chain joins TRBV12-3 or TRBV12-4 to TRBJ2-1; D is possibly TRBD1 (5 bases). CDR3 length: 12 amino acids. V was shortened by 3 bases and J by 7 bases, with 7 bases between the two germline ends. The DNA for the CDR3 is TGTGCCAGCAGTTTCAGGGATAATGAGCAGTTCTTC. Translation gives CASSFRDNEQFF.

The rearrangement uses TRBV27 and TRBJ1-2; D perhaps matches TRBD1 (5 bases). V was cut by 5 bases and J by 2 bases, with 9 bases left in between. The CDR3 runs to 13 residues. Germline V gene lookup returns CDR1 MNHEY and CDR2 SMNVEV (reference sequence). The CDR3 DNA sequence: TGTGCCAGCAGTGCCCGACAGAACTATGGCTACACCTTC. As protein: CASSARQNYGYTF.

This chain joins TRBV4-1 and TRBJ2-7, with D perhaps matching TRBD2 (6 bases). The CDR3 extends over 14 amino acids. Trimming pared 0 bases from V and 4 bases from J, leaving 10 bases between. From germline, CDR1 is MGHRA and CDR2 YSYEKL. In DNA, the CDR3 is TGCGCCAGCAGCCAAGATCACGCGGGATACGAGCAGTACGTC. Its translation is CASSQDHAGYEQYV.

The chain uses TRBV5-3 and TRBJ2-3, with 14 bases lining up with TRBD2. TRBV5-3 is placed among ORFs of uncertain function. V dropped 4 bases and J dropped 2; count of bases not matched to a gene: 12. The CDR3 is 19 amino acids. CDR3 sequence reads: CARSQGLAGEEGLTDTQYF. Here the CDR3 DNA reads TGTGCCAGAAGCCAGGGACTAGCGGGAGAGGAGGGACTCACAGATACGCAGTATTTT.

This clone was seen a few times. The chain employs TRBV14 and TRBJ1-5; D ambiguous. Trimming took 5 bases from V and 5 from J, leaving 10 bases between them. The V gene's germline CDR1 is SGHDN and CDR2 FVKESK. The CDR3 totals 13 residues. CDR3 coding DNA: TGTGCCAGCAGCGCCTACAGTTATCAGCCCCAGCATTTT. Translation: CASSAYSYQPQHF. Full variable domain (outside the CDR3, taken from reference TRBV14 and TRBJ1-5): EAGVTQFPSHSVIEKGQTVTLRCDPISGHDNLYWYRRVMGKEIKFLLHFVKESKQDESGMPNNRFLAERTGGTYSTLKVQPAELEDSGVYFCASSAYSYQPQHFGDGTRLSIL.

Only one count was recorded for this clone. The J gene is TRBJ2-7, the V gene TRBV1; TRBD2 is the table's D call and was not checked against the DNA. TRBV1 is a pseudogene locus. The CDR3 extends over 14 amino acids. The CDR3 nucleotides read TGCACCAGCATGATAGTAGCGGGAGGAAGGGAGCAGTACGTC. Translating gives CTSMIVAGGREQYV.

The chain uses TRBV20-1 and TRBJ1-5, with D unresolved. The CDR3 runs 13 residues. V was shortened by 3 bases and J by 6 bases, with 12 bases between the two germline ends. Germline assignment: CDR1 DFQATT and CDR2 SNEGSKA (reference sequence). CDR3 DNA sequence: TGCAGTGCTAGTTCAGGTCCCCGTCAGCCCCAGCATTTT. This sequence encodes CSASSGPRQPQHF.

This clone has only one observation. The chain has TRBV18 and TRBJ1-6, with TRBD1 matching 9 bases. Germline V gene lookup returns CDR1 KGHSH and CDR2 LQKENI. CDR3 length equals 15 residues. V lost 2 bases, J lost 7 bases, and 3 bases stayed unmatched. This chain's CDR3 is CASSPRQGENSPLHF. The CDR3 DNA reads as TGTGCCAGCTCACCAAGACAGGGGGAAAATTCACCCCTCCACTTT.

The chain is built from TRBV5-1 and TRBJ2-5; maybe TRBD2 (6 bases). This CDR3 has 15 amino acids. Germline V gene data show CDR1 as SGHRS and CDR2 as YFSETQ. The germline V and J ends were trimmed by 1 base and 4 bases, with 14 bases remaining between them. For the CDR3, the DNA is TGCGCCAGCAGCTTGTTTACGGGGGAGAGAGAGACCCAGTACTTC. Encoded protein: CASSLFTGERETQYF.

The chain is built from TRBV10-3 and TRBJ1-5; D gene unclear. V lost 10 bases, J lost 0 bases, and 7 bases lay in between. The germline V gene has CDR1 ENHRY and CDR2 SYGVKD. The CDR3 consists of 12 residues. CDR3 sequence (DNA): TGTGCCACTTCTAGTAGCAATCAGCCCCAGCATTTT. Translation gives CATSSSNQPQHF.

The V call is TRBV6-5, the J call TRBJ1-6; 9 bases match TRBD1. The germline V gene has CDR1 MNHEY and CDR2 SVGAGI. Unmatched junction bases numbered 5, after V lost 4 bases and J lost 7 bases. The CDR3 consists of 15 residues. In nucleotides, the CDR3 is TGTGCCAGCAGTTCGGACAGGGGACGGAATTCACCCCTCCACTTT. Translating gives CASSSDRGRNSPLHF.

The count of this clone is one. The chain is built from TRBV9 and TRBJ2-3, with a tentative D call TRBD2 (5 bases). Trimming cost V 4 bases and J 5 bases, with 17 bases left between them. CDR1 SGDLS and CDR2 YYNGEE come from the germline V gene. The CDR3 runs 15 residues. The CDR3 region is CASSPLGEVGDTQYF. The CDR3 coding sequence is TGTGCCAGCAGCCCCCTGGGAGAGGTAGGAGATACGCAGTATTTT. Filled out from reference TRBV9 and TRBJ2-3, the complete variable domain reads DSGVTQTPKHLITATGQRVTLRCSPRSGDLSVYWYQQSLDQGLQFLIQYYNGEERAKGNILERFSAQQFPDLHSELNLSSLELGDSALYFCASSPLGEVGDTQYFGPGTRLTVL.

This chain connects TRBV5-1 to TRBJ1-5; D is possibly TRBD1 (5 bases). The V end was cut by 2 bases, the J end by 4 bases, with 7 bases between. Germline loops: CDR1 SGHRS, CDR2 YFSETQ. CDR3 size: 13 residues. CDR3: CASSFQGNQPQHF. CDR3 DNA sequence: TGCGCCAGCAGCTTCCAGGGTAATCAGCCCCAGCATTTT.

The chain combines TRBV6-6 with TRBJ2-2; 9 nucleotides line up with TRBD2. Losses at the gene ends were 6 bases for V and 5 bases for J; bases not matched to a gene: 7. This CDR3 region has 15 residues. The germline CDR1 and CDR2 sequences are MNHNY and SVGAGI (reference sequence). The CDR3 is CASRRGGAVTGELFF. The DNA for the CDR3 is TGTGCCAGCAGACGCGGGGGGGCCGTAACCGGGGAGCTGTTTTTT.